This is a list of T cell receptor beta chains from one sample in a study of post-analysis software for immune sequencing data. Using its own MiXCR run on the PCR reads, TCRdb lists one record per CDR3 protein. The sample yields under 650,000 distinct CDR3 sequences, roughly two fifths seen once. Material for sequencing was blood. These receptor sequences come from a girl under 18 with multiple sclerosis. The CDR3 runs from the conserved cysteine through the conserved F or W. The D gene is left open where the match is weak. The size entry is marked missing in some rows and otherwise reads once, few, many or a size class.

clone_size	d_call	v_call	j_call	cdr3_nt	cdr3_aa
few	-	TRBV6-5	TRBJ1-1	TGTGCCAGCAGTAGCGGCCCTGAAGCTTTCTTT	CASSSGPEAFF
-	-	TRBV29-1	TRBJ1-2	TGCAGCGTTGAAGCCCAAGACAGGTCTAACTATGGCTACACCTTC	CSVEAQDRSNYGYTF
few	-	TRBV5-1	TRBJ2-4	TGCGCCAGCACTTCAGGGGTAAACATTCAGTACTTC	CASTSGVNIQYF
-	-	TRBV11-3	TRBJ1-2	TGTGCCAGCAGTTTTACAGAAGACTATGGCTACACCTTC	CASSFTEDYGYTF
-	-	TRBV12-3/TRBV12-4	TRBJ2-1	TGTGTCAGCATCCTAGATGGACCCACGGGGAATGAGCAGTTCTTC	CVSILDGPTGNEQFF
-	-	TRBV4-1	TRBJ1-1	TGCGCCAGCAGGCAGTCCCGCTTCAGGAACACTGAAGCTTTCTTT	CASRQSRFRNTEAFF
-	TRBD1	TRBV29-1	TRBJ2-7	TGCAGCGTGGTGGGACAGGGCCACGAGCAGTACTTC	CSVVGQGHEQYF
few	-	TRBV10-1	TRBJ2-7	TGCGCCAGCAGTGTCCAGGGGGCAGGCGGGGGACAGTACTTC	CASSVQGAGGGQYF
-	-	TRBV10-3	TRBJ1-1	TGTGCCATCAGTAAGACAGGTTTAGAGGGGAACACTGAAGCTTTCTTT	CAISKTGLEGNTEAFF
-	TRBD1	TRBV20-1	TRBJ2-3	TGCAGTGCTGGGACAGGGGGCACAGGTACGCAGTATTTT	CSAGTGGTGTQYF
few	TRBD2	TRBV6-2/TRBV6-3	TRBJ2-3	TGTGCCAGCAGTTCTCCCGGTAGCGGGAGAAGAGATACGCAGTATTTT	CASSSPGSGRRDTQYF
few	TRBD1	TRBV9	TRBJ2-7	TGTGCCAGCAGCGTAGGAGACAGGGTTAAGGTCTACGAGCAGTACTTC	CASSVGDRVKVYEQYF
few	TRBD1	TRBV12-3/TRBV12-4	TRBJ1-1	TGTGCCAGCAGACCCGGGACAGGGGGCCGCACTGAAGCTTTCTTT	CASRPGTGGRTEAFF
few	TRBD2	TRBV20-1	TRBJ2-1	TGCAGTGCCCGCCGGACTAGCGATGCGGGCGATGAGCAGTTCTTC	CSARRTSDAGDEQFF
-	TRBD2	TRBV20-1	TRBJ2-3	TGCAGTGCTAGGGGGGCTAGCGGGAGCACAGATACGCAGTATTTT	CSARGASGSTDTQYF
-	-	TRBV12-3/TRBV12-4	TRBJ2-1	TGTGCCAGCAGTTTAACGGTAGCCGCAGTGGGTCGGGAGCAGTTCTTC	CASSLTVAAVGREQFF
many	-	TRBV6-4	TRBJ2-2	TGTGCCAGCAGTGCGGATAGCACCGGGGAGCTGTTTTTT	CASSADSTGELFF
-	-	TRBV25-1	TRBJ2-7	TGTGCCAGCAGTGAAGATTTCTACGAGCAGTACTTC	CASSEDFYEQYF